Presented here are 19 T cell receptor beta chains from one specimen sequenced in a study of T-cell memory formation after mild COVID-19. TCRdb recomputed calls from the 5' RACE reads with MiXCR, one row per CDR3 protein. The sample shows 400,000 or so distinct CDR3 sequences, approximately 20% of them seen only once. Sequencing input: PBMCs or a T cell subset sorted from them (not recorded which). These receptors were collected from an adult woman who had mild COVID-19 (a few samples of this study predate the infection). Cell type and time point are not known.

Only a few counts were recorded for this clonotype. A junction boundary mismatches the germline segment, possibly from a read error. V usage is TRBV3-1 and J usage is TRBJ1-6, with D perhaps TRBD1 (5 bases). From germline, CDR1 is LGHDT and CDR2 YNNKEL (reference sequence). The CDR3 covers 12 residues. The CDR3 DNA reads as TGTGCCAGCAGCCAAGGGGGGGGACCGTCGTGGTTT. It yields the protein CASSQGGGPSWF. The whole variable domain, remainder taken from reference TRBV3-1 and TRBJ1-6, is DTAVSQTPKYLVTQMGNDKSIKCEQNLGHDTMYWYKQDSKKFLKIMFSYNNKELIINETVPNRFSPKSPDKAHLNLHINSLELGDSAVYFCASSQGGGPSWFGNGTRLTVT.

This clonotype turned up a few times. J is TRBJ2-7 and V is TRBV30, with TRBD1 identical over 7 bases. This CDR3 comprises 12 residues. V shed 6 bases and J 4 bases; nucleotides not matched to a gene: 6. Per the germline V gene, CDR1 is GTSNPN and CDR2 is SVGIG (reference sequence). This CDR3 reads CACDRETYEQYF. The CDR3 DNA reads as TGTGCCTGTGACAGGGAGACGTACGAGCAGTACTTC.

The chain links TRBV12-3 or TRBV12-4 to TRBJ2-1, with D perhaps matching TRBD1 or TRBD2 (5 bases each). The CDR3 has 16 amino acids. V lost 2 bases, J lost 8 bases, and 19 bases lay in between. The CDR3 here is CASSLLGERPFDEQFF. CDR3 nucleotide sequence: TGTGCCAGCAGTTTATTGGGGGAGCGGCCTTTTGATGAGCAGTTCTTC.

The J gene is TRBJ2-7, the V gene TRBV6-6; D might be TRBD1 or TRBD2, each matching 5 bases. There are 15 residues in the CDR3. Trimming pared 2 bases from V and 2 bases from J, leaving 13 bases between. Germline-derived CDR1 and CDR2 are MNHNY and SVGAGI (reference sequence). The CDR3 DNA reads as TGTGCCAGCAGTTACGAAGGGACGGCACCCTACGAGCAGTACTTC. This translates into CASSYEGTAPYEQYF.

The chain couples TRBV9 to TRBJ1-1; the D is unclear. Germline V gene sequence: CDR1 SGDLS, CDR2 YYNGEE. V gave up 4 bases and J gave up 3 bases, with 7 bases separating them. The CDR3 spans 12 residues. The CDR3 coding sequence is TGTGCCAGCAGCCTAATAGACACTGAAGCTTTCTTT. Amino acid sequence: CASSLIDTEAFF. Full variable domain (rest looked up from reference TRBV9 and TRBJ1-1): DSGVTQTPKHLITATGQRVTLRCSPRSGDLSVYWYQQSLDQGLQFLIQYYNGEERAKGNILERFSAQQFPDLHSELNLSSLELGDSALYFCASSLIDTEAFFGQGTRLTVV.

The chain employs TRBV7-9 and TRBJ2-7; possible D gene TRBD2, 5 bases. Germline V gives CDR1 SEHNR, CDR2 FQNEAQ (reference sequence). This CDR3 spans 14 amino acids. Between the trimmed V and J ends, which lost 3 bases and 7 bases, there was a span of 16 bases. CDR3 nucleotide sequence: TGTGCCAGCAGCTTTGGCGGAGGTCCTGGGGAGCAGTACTTC. Protein sequence: CASSFGGGPGEQYF.

V is TRBV6-1 and J is TRBJ1-2; TRBD1 aligns across 7 bases. V shed 6 bases, J shed 4 bases, and the junction held 5 bases outside the gene matches. The CDR3 runs to 13 residues. Germline loops: CDR1 MNHNS, CDR2 SASEGT. The CDR3 nucleotides read TGTGCCAGCAGGGGGGACAGACCCTATGGCTACACCTTC. It specifies CASRGDRPYGYTF.

This clonotype was observed a handful of times. This chain connects TRBV28 to TRBJ2-3; D remains ambiguous. The CDR3 length is 15 residues. Germline assignment: CDR1 MDHEN and CDR2 SYDVKM. V was trimmed by 5 bases and J by 0 bases, leaving 12 bases between them. The DNA for the CDR3 is TGTGCCAGCAGTCCCCCCCACTTGAGCACAGATACGCAGTATTTT. It specifies CASSPPHLSTDTQYF.

This clonotype was seen a few times. J is TRBJ1-1 and V is TRBV4-1; 9 bases map to TRBD1. This CDR3 has 16 residues. Germline V lookup: CDR1 MGHRA, CDR2 YSYEKL. Unmatched junction bases numbered 8, after V lost 4 bases and J lost 2 bases. CDR3 sequence: CASSLFGDRDNTEAFF. Written as DNA, the CDR3 is TGCGCCAGCAGCCTATTTGGGGACAGGGATAACACTGAAGCTTTCTTT.

There are a few counts of this clonotype. The V gene is TRBV10-3, the J gene TRBJ1-2; D not certain. V lost 2 bases, J lost 5 bases, and 9 bases lay in between. Germline V lookup: CDR1 ENHRY, CDR2 SYGVKD. This CDR3 is built from 13 residues. CDR3 nucleotide sequence: TGTGCCATCAGTGAGGGCGCTGGATATGGCTACACCTTC. Amino acids: CAISEGAGYGYTF.

This clonotype was found a few times. The chain couples TRBV30 to TRBJ1-2; tentatively, D is TRBD1 (5 bases). The CDR3 is 11 residues long. CDR1 is GTSNPN and CDR2 is SVGIG in the germline V gene (reference sequence). V was pared by 3 bases and J by 4 bases, with 6 bases between. The CDR3 DNA sequence: TGTGCCTGGAGCGGGGGCTATGGCTACACCTTC. As protein: CAWSGGYGYTF. Full variable domain (outside the CDR3, taken from reference TRBV30 and TRBJ1-2): SQTIHQWPATLVQPVGSPLSLECTVEGTSNPNLYWYRQAAGRGLQLLFYSVGIGQISSEVPQNLSASRPQDRQFILSSKKLLLSDSGFYLCAWSGGYGYTFGSGTRLTVV.

J is TRBJ1-5 and V is TRBV2; D call uncertain. Trimming cost V 4 bases and J 2 bases, with 18 bases left between them. This CDR3 region has 17 residues. Germline V CDR1 and CDR2: SNHLY, FYNNEI. CDR3 nucleotides: TGTGCCAGCAGTGTTAACAGAAAGCAAGGTGGCAATCAGCCCCAGCATTTT. Translation gives CASSVNRKQGGNQPQHF. The full variable domain, with the rest looked up from reference TRBV2 and TRBJ1-5, is EPEVTQTPSHQVTQMGQEVILRCVPISNHLYFYWYRQILGQKVEFLVSFYNNEISEKSEIFDDQFSVERPDGSNFTLKIRSTKLEDSAMYFCASSVNRKQGGNQPQHFGDGTRLSIL.

V and J are TRBV28 and TRBJ1-4, with a weak D call TRBD1 (5 bases). This CDR3 is 14 amino acids long. CDR1 is MDHEN and CDR2 is SYDVKM in the germline V gene. The V gene lost 3 bases and the J gene lost 8 bases, with 13 bases spanning the gap. The CDR3 is CASSFAGGGEKLFF. As DNA, the CDR3 is TGTGCCAGCAGTTTCGCTGGGGGGGGAGAAAAACTGTTTTTT.

The V gene is TRBV7-9, the J gene TRBJ2-7; the D is unclear. Per germline, CDR1 SEHNR and CDR2 FQNEAQ (reference sequence). CDR3 length: 15 residues. V lost 5 bases to trimming and J lost 2 bases, with 16 bases between them. This CDR3 is CASSPLAGPTYEQYF. The CDR3 coding sequence is TGTGCCAGCAGCCCATTGGCCGGACCGACCTACGAGCAGTACTTC.

This clonotype was seen more than once but under ten times. This chain connects TRBV27 to TRBJ2-2, with D possibly matching TRBD2 (5 bases). The V gene's germline CDR1 is MNHEY and CDR2 SMNVEV (reference sequence). The V gene lost 6 bases and the J gene lost 6 bases, with 14 bases spanning the gap. This CDR3 contains 14 residues. This CDR3 is CASSQERAPGELFF. DNA of the CDR3: TGTGCCAGCAGCCAAGAGAGGGCCCCCGGGGAGCTGTTTTTT.

This clonotype was picked up a small number of times. The rearrangement joins TRBV5-1 to TRBJ2-7; 11 bases match TRBD1. The CDR3 length is 17 residues. CDR1 and CDR2 from the germline V gene are SGHRS and YFSETQ. With V trimmed by 0 bases and J by 0 bases, 5 bases remained unmatched. The CDR3: CASSLGTGGSFSYEQYF. As DNA, the CDR3 is TGCGCCAGCAGCTTGGGGACAGGGGGCAGTTTCTCCTACGAGCAGTACTTC.

This clonotype turned up a few times. V gene TRBV27 combines with J gene TRBJ2-1; D is possibly TRBD2 (5 bases). This CDR3 is 12 amino acids long. The germline V and J ends were trimmed by 6 bases and 6 bases, with 9 bases remaining between them. Germline V gene sequence: CDR1 MNHEY, CDR2 SMNVEV (reference sequence). The CDR3 here is CASSGVTNEQFF. DNA of the CDR3: TGTGCCAGCAGCGGGGTTACCAATGAGCAGTTCTTC.

J is TRBJ2-3 and V is TRBV5-1; TRBD2 matches 10 bases. Germline V gene lookup returns CDR1 SGHRS and CDR2 YFSETQ. Losses at the gene ends were 1 base for V and 0 bases for J; bases not matched to a gene: 8. The CDR3 is 18 residues long. The CDR3 sequence is CASSLLAGGLLSTDTQYF. CDR3 DNA: TGCGCCAGCAGCTTGTTAGCGGGAGGCCTCCTTAGCACAGATACGCAGTATTTT.

For the CDR3, the DNA is TGTGCCAGCAGCTTAGAACCTAGCGGAGTCACAGATACGCAGTATTTT. It specifies CASSLEPSGVTDTQYF. The chain couples TRBV7-6 to TRBJ2-3, with 7 bases identical to TRBD2. The CDR3 covers 16 residues. Germline V gives CDR1 SGHVS, CDR2 FNYEAQ. With 1 base clipped from V and 2 bases from J, the junction kept 6 bases outside the gene matches.